The rows below give T cell receptor beta chains drawn from one sample of a study of blood T cell repertoires in COVID-19. Assay used: immunoSEQ multiplex PCR; TCRdb lists only in-frame clones, some missing. The table lists about 74,000 clones, about 86% of them singletons. Sequenced sample: peripheral blood. The receptors were gathered from a woman of 80 years or more with active or convalescent COVID-19. Each CDR3 is given with its conserved first and last residue. Each record gives: clone size, J gene, D gene, V gene, CDR3 protein, CDR3 DNA. A D gene is named only where the DNA matches it firmly. A clone size is listed for some rows: how often the clone was seen (once, few, many), or a class if it is expanded.

NA,TRBJ2-3,TRBD2,TRBV4-1,CASSQETGLARDLSQYF,TGCGCCAGCAGCCAAGAGACAGGACTAGCGCGGGACCTCTCGCAGTATTTT
NA,TRBJ2-1,NA,TRBV24-1,CATSDLGGNNEQFF,TGTGCCACCAGTGACCTAGGGGGAAACAATGAGCAGTTCTTC
NA,TRBJ1-1,NA,TRBV4-3,CASSKTGNTEAFF,TGCGCCAGCAGCAAGACAGGGAACACTGAAGCTTTCTTT
NA,TRBJ2-2,TRBD2,TRBV5-1,CASKLAGGNTGELFF,TGCGCCAGCAAGCTGGCGGGGGGAAACACCGGGGAGCTGTTTTTT
NA,TRBJ2-7,TRBD1,TRBV4-3,CASSQGGTGLSYEQYF,TGCGCCAGCAGCCAAGGAGGGACAGGGTTGTCCTACGAGCAGTACTTC
NA,TRBJ2-3,TRBD1,TRBV24-1,CATSDPGTGDDTQYF,TGTGCCACCAGTGATCCCGGGACAGGGGACGATACGCAGTATTTT
NA,TRBJ2-5,TRBD1,TRBV4-1,CASSPGDRGYETQYF,TGCGCCAGCAGCCCGGGGGACAGGGGGTATGAGACCCAGTACTTC
NA,TRBJ2-4,NA,TRBV18,CASSRRGTENIQYF,TGTGCCAGCTCCCGTCGGGGGACAGAAAACATTCAGTACTTC
NA,TRBJ1-5,NA,TRBV21-1,CASSPRRDRGIVGNQPQHF,TGTGCCAGCAGCCCACGCCGGGACAGGGGGATAGTAGGCAATCAGCCCCAGCATTTT
NA,TRBJ1-6,TRBD1,TRBV20-1,CSASPQGAKWAVGSPLHF,TGCAGTGCTAGTCCCCAGGGGGCGAAGTGGGCAGTGGGCTCACCCCTCCACTTT
NA,TRBJ2-7,NA,TRBV5-1,CASSPPGDEQYF,TGCGCCAGCAGCCCTCCCGGGGACGAGCAGTACTTC
once,TRBJ1-1,NA,TRBV7-9,CASSLAVGPMNTEAFF,TGTGCCAGCAGCCTGGCAGTGGGGCCAATGAACACTGAAGCTTTCTTT
NA,TRBJ2-1,NA,TRBV5-1,CASSLDSFSYNEQFF,TGCGCCAGCAGCTTGGACAGTTTCTCCTACAATGAGCAGTTCTTC
few,TRBJ2-7,TRBD1,TRBV6-5,CASRTGSSYEQYF,TGTGCCAGTCGGACAGGGTCCTCCTACGAGCAGTACTTC
NA,TRBJ1-4,TRBD1,TRBV4-1,CASSQVDRESEKLFF,TGCGCCAGCAGCCAGGTAGACAGGGAAAGCGAAAAACTGTTTTTT
NA,TRBJ2-2,NA,TRBV5-1,CASRLSGQLTGELFF,TGCGCCAGCAGATTGTCCGGACAGTTGACCGGGGAGCTGTTTTTT
NA,TRBJ1-4,TRBD1,TRBV5-4,CASSSAGTVGEKLFF,TGTGCCAGCAGCAGCGCCGGGACAGTCGGTGAAAAACTGTTTTTT
NA,TRBJ1-5,TRBD1,TRBV19,CASSGRTGGNQPQHF,TGTGCCAGTAGTGGAAGGACAGGGGGCAATCAGCCCCAGCATTTT